This TCR beta chain was sequenced for a study of shared T cell receptors in the human thymus. The V and J ends lost 5 bases and 0 bases respectively, with 17 bases between them. CDR3 length: 16 amino acids. Germline V CDR1 and CDR2: SEHNR, FQNEAQ (reference sequence). This clone occurred once. The table came from immunoSEQ multiplex PCR; TCRdb's copy has only in-frame clones and leaves some out. The table records roughly 410,000 clones, roughly 94% of them present only once. The sequence came from a human donor. Sequences were obtained from thymocytes. The chain joins TRBV7-9 to TRBJ2-7; TRBD1 might be the D (6 bases). CDR3 nucleotides: TGTGCCAGCAGCCCCTCACCTACAGGGACCTCCTACGAGCAGTACTTC. This sequence encodes CASSPSPTGTSYEQYF. Full variable domain (missing parts from reference TRBV7-9 and TRBJ2-7): DTGVSQNPRHKITKRGQNVTFRCDPISEHNRLYWYRQTLGQGPEFLTYFQNEAQLEKSRLLSDRFSAERPKGSFSTLEIQRTEQGDSAMYLCASSPSPTGTSYEQYFGPGTRLTVT.